Following are 24 T cell receptor beta chains from one sample sequenced in a study of T cells in Graves' hyperthyroidism and ophthalmopathy. Amplification of TCR beta CDR3 regions was performed using RNA transcripts as template. TCR CDR3 underwent first-round RT-PCR with the HTBI primer set. TCRdb recomputed calls from the multiplex PCR reads with MiXCR, one row per CDR3 protein. Altogether about 290,000 distinct CDR3 sequences are present, more than 10% being singletons, with the ten largest covering more than 7.5%. Specimen: blood. The origin of the receptors is a woman under 40 with Graves' hyperthyroidism that later progressed to Graves' ophthalmopathy.

Turning to this clonotype: Since a much larger clone is just one base distant, this may be a read error. The chain joins TRBV6-2 or TRBV6-3 to TRBJ2-2, with unresolved D. Germline assignment: CDR1 MNHEY and CDR2 SVGEGT. This CDR3 is built from 15 residues. This chain's CDR3 is CANSYSIAGAGELFF. The CDR3 bases are TGTGCCAACAGTTACTCCATTGCTGGGGCCGGGGAGCTGTTTTTT.

This clonotype has at least ten counts. The chain uses TRBV27 and TRBJ1-1, with TRBD1 as a possible D gene (6 bases). CDR1 and CDR2 (germline): MNHEY, SMNVEV (reference sequence). Trimming pared 8 bases from V and 4 bases from J, leaving 17 bases between. This CDR3 region has 14 residues. CDR3 in DNA: TGTGCCAGCCACCACAGAGGGGGTACCACTGAAGCTTTCTTT. Protein sequence: CASHHRGGTTEAFF.

In this sample, this clonotype turned up many times. The chain couples TRBV4-2 to TRBJ2-2; D remains ambiguous. V dropped 0 bases and J dropped 4 bases, with 6 bases sitting between them. The CDR3 is 14 amino acids. Per the germline V gene, CDR1 is LGHNA and CDR2 is YNFKEQ. CDR3 protein: CASSQEIRTGELFF. In DNA, the CDR3 is TGTGCCAGCAGCCAAGAAATCCGCACCGGGGAGCTGTTTTTT.

This clonotype was seen at least ten times. V gene TRBV6-2 or TRBV6-3 combines with J gene TRBJ2-1; D ambiguous. The ends were cut back, 4 bases at V and 5 bases at J, with 6 bases in the middle. The CDR3 contains 12 residues. Germline assignment: CDR1 MNHEY and CDR2 SVGEGT. The CDR3 nucleotides read TGTGCCAGCAGTTCAATCGACAATGAGCAGTTCTTC. It codes for CASSSIDNEQFF.

The sample holds many counts of this clonotype. This sequence joins TRBV11-2 and TRBJ1-1; D uncertain. The CDR3 has 12 residues. Germline loops: CDR1 SGHAT, CDR2 FQNNGV. The germline V and J ends were trimmed by 2 bases and 8 bases, with 9 bases remaining between them. The CDR3 coding sequence is TGTGCCAGCAGCTTAAAGGGAATAGAAGCTTTCTTT. Its translation: CASSLKGIEAFF.

This clonotype has a handful of counts. The chain uses TRBV20-1 and TRBJ1-3, with D hard to call. From germline, CDR1 is DFQATT and CDR2 SNEGSKA (reference sequence). CDR3 length equals 13 residues. V was shortened by 1 base and J by 0 bases, with 4 bases between the two germline ends. Here the CDR3 reads CSARVISGNTIYF. CDR3 DNA sequence: TGCAGTGCTAGAGTAATCTCTGGAAACACCATATATTTT.

This clonotype was observed many times. J is TRBJ2-1 and V is TRBV28, with no clear D. The germline V gene encodes CDR1 MDHEN and CDR2 SYDVKM. V was clipped by 5 bases and J by 4 bases, with 12 bases between them. The CDR3 contains 14 residues. Here the CDR3 DNA reads TGTGCCAGCAGTCCACGCCGGGTTTACAATGAGCAGTTCTTC. Translation gives CASSPRRVYNEQFF.

V usage is TRBV12-3 or TRBV12-4 and J usage is TRBJ1-2; TRBD1 might be the D (6 bases). The CDR3 spans 12 residues. V gave up 4 bases and J gave up 6 bases, with 9 bases separating them. DNA for the CDR3: TGTGCCAGCAGTTCAGGGGCGGATGGCTACACCTTC. It specifies CASSSGADGYTF.

The gene calls are TRBV12-3 or TRBV12-4 and TRBJ2-2; D not certain. The length of the CDR3 is 13 residues. Trimming cost V 4 bases and J 2 bases, with 5 bases left between them. The CDR3 region is CASSWSNTGELFF. DNA of the CDR3: TGTGCCAGCAGTTGGAGTAACACCGGGGAGCTGTTTTTT.

This clonotype has at least ten counts. This chain uses TRBV27 with TRBJ1-2; D might be TRBD1 (5 bases). Trimming left V 1 base short and J 6 bases short, with 15 bases between. This CDR3 region has 15 residues. Per the germline V gene, CDR1 is MNHEY and CDR2 is SMNVEV (reference sequence). The CDR3 DNA sequence: TGTGCCAGCAGTTTATTAACGGGGCGGAAGGATGGCTACACCTTC. It translates to CASSLLTGRKDGYTF.

This clonotype came up many times. The V gene is TRBV20-1, the J gene TRBJ1-5; D is ambiguous. The CDR3 extends over 9 amino acids. Germline CDR1 is DFQATT and CDR2 is SNEGSKA (reference sequence). V was clipped by 5 bases and J by 5 bases, with 1 base between them. In DNA form, the CDR3 reads TGCAGTGCTGATCAGCCCCAGCATTTT. Amino acid sequence: CSADQPQHF.

This clonotype was counted ten times or more. This rearrangement joins TRBV7-9 to TRBJ2-3; D possibly corresponds to TRBD2 (6 bases). Germline lookup yields CDR1 SEHNR and CDR2 FQNEAQ (reference sequence). There are 15 residues in the CDR3. Trimming took off 5 bases at V and 7 bases at J, with 19 bases between the two ends. Here the CDR3 reads CASSPPGVEWNTQYF. The CDR3, as DNA: TGTGCCAGCAGCCCTCCGGGAGTCGAGTGGAATACGCAGTATTTT. The variable domain in full, with the rest retrieved from reference TRBV7-9 and TRBJ2-3, is DTGVSQNPRHKITKRGQNVTFRCDPISEHNRLYWYRQTLGQGPEFLTYFQNEAQLEKSRLLSDRFSAERPKGSFSTLEIQRTEQGDSAMYLCASSPPGVEWNTQYFGPGTRLTVL.

This clonotype has a count of ten or more. The chain employs TRBV27 and TRBJ2-7; no clear D gene. V was pared by 3 bases and J by 6 bases, with 6 bases between. Germline lookup yields CDR1 MNHEY and CDR2 SMNVEV (reference sequence). The CDR3 is 11 amino acids. The DNA for the CDR3 is TGTGCCAGCAGTTTTCGGAGCGAGCAGTACTTC. This codes for CASSFRSEQYF.

This clonotype has a handful of counts. The gene calls are TRBV4-3 and TRBJ2-1, with TRBD1 as a possible D gene (5 bases). The CDR3 extends over 19 amino acids. CDR1 is LGHNA and CDR2 is YSLEER in the germline V gene. V was trimmed by 1 base and J by 0 bases, leaving 19 bases between them. The CDR3 spells CASSQARGFTVSSYNEQFF. The CDR3 nucleotides are TGCGCCAGCAGCCAAGCAAGGGGTTTCACAGTGAGCTCCTACAATGAGCAGTTCTTC.

V usage is TRBV24-1 and J usage is TRBJ1-5; D gene ambiguous. The CDR3 loop spans 14 amino acids. V lost 1 base, J lost 5 bases, and 8 bases lay in between. Germline V lookup: CDR1 KGHDR, CDR2 SFDVKD. The DNA for the CDR3 is TGTGCCACCAGTGATTTAAAGTGGGATCAGCCCCAGCATTTT. Its translation is CATSDLKWDQPQHF.

Worth noting for this clonotype: It may be a read error: a sequence one base away is much more abundant. The rearrangement uses TRBV11-2 and TRBJ2-1; D is unresolved. The V gene's germline CDR1 is SGHAT and CDR2 FQNNGV. The CDR3 has 16 residues. The CDR3 nucleotides are TGTGCCAGCAGCTTAGATGGCAGCCCACCCTACAATGGGCAGTTCTTC. It translates to CASSLDGSPPYNGQFF.

The rearrangement uses TRBV7-9 and TRBJ1-5; the D is unclear. Germline V gene lookup returns CDR1 SEHNR and CDR2 FQNEAQ (reference sequence). CDR3 length: 14 amino acids. Trimming took 3 bases from V and 9 from J, leaving 15 bases between them. CDR3: CASSLASGRTPQHF. The CDR3 DNA reads TGTGCCAGCAGCTTGGCCTCGGGTCGGACGCCCCAGCATTTT.

This rearrangement joins TRBV11-2 to TRBJ2-7; D ambiguous. This CDR3 has 15 residues. Germline V gene data show CDR1 as SGHAT and CDR2 as FQNNGV. The V end was cut by 0 bases, the J end by 5 bases, with 14 bases between. The CDR3 DNA sequence: TGTGCCAGCAGCTTAGAGAGTAGAAGGTACAACGAGCAGTACTTC. Protein: CASSLESRRYNEQYF.

This clonotype was recorded many times. The chain has TRBV20-1 and TRBJ1-1; maybe TRBD1 (6 bases). The V and J ends lost 1 base and 6 bases respectively, with 12 bases between them. The CDR3 extends over 13 amino acids. The germline V gene encodes CDR1 DFQATT and CDR2 SNEGSKA (reference sequence). CDR3 DNA sequence: TGCAGTGCTAGAGGACCGGGGGGGCCTGAAGCTTTCTTT. It translates to CSARGPGGPEAFF.

In this sample, this clonotype turned up many times. This chain uses TRBV12-3 or TRBV12-4 with TRBJ1-1; no clear D gene. This CDR3 is built from 11 residues. V was shortened by 5 bases and J by 7 bases, with 8 bases between the two germline ends. This CDR3 reads CASSKTREAFF. The CDR3 nucleotides read TGTGCCAGCAGTAAGACACGTGAAGCTTTCTTT.

V is TRBV19 and J is TRBJ1-5, with D unresolved. Germline CDR1 and CDR2: LNHDA and SQIVND (reference sequence). Trimming took off 9 bases at V and 7 bases at J, with 19 bases between the two ends. The CDR3 sequence is 14 residues long. In DNA form, the CDR3 reads TGTGCCAGGACCCATGGTGCCTGGACCCAGCCCCAGCATTTT. Translation: CARTHGAWTQPQHF.

This clonotype was seen more than once but under ten times. The rearrangement uses TRBV9 and TRBJ2-1; TRBD1 agrees at 7 bases. The trim removed 3 bases at V and 3 bases at J, leaving 6 bases unmatched. There are 15 residues in the CDR3. Germline V gene lookup returns CDR1 SGDLS and CDR2 YYNGEE. The CDR3 loop is CASSALGTDYNEQFF. The DNA for the CDR3 is TGTGCCAGCAGCGCCCTCGGGACAGACTACAATGAGCAGTTCTTC.

This clonotype has more than one count but fewer than ten. The genes are TRBV7-2 and TRBJ2-1, with D tentatively TRBD1 or TRBD2 (5 bases each). This CDR3 region has 17 residues. In germline, CDR1 is SGHTA, CDR2 FQGNSA. V lost 3 bases to trimming and J lost 6 bases, with 21 bases between them. CDR3 residues: CASSLGVMGAIGNEQFF. DNA for the CDR3: TGTGCCAGCAGCTTGGGGGTCATGGGAGCCATCGGCAATGAGCAGTTCTTC. The full variable domain, completed using reference TRBV7-2 and TRBJ2-1, is GAGVSQSPSNKVTEKGKDVELRCDPISGHTALYWYRQSLGQGLEFLIYFQGNSAPDKSGLPSDRFSAERTGGSVSTLTIQRTQQEDSAVYLCASSLGVMGAIGNEQFFGPGTRLTVL.

This clonotype was recorded at least ten times. The V call is TRBV15, the J call TRBJ1-5; D is ambiguous. Trimming removed 1 base at V and 5 bases at J, with 3 bases between. This CDR3 has 12 residues. The V gene's germline CDR1 is LNHNV and CDR2 YYDKDF (reference sequence). CDR3 DNA sequence: TGTGCCACCAGCAGAGCGGATCAGCCCCAGCATTTT. Residues: CATSRADQPQHF.